The present entry profiles one T cell receptor beta chain with its context. Its target is unknown. This entry is derived from a study of radiation and T cells in renal cell carcinoma. On the study more broadly: Nephrectomy followed 15 Gy stereotactic body radiation by 4 weeks. Study observations and caveats: From baseline, blood top tumor clonotypes peaked at 2 weeks post-radiation.

Time point: baseline pretreatment blood. As for treatment: 15 Gy SBRT to primary tumor, nephrectomy 4 weeks later. The tumor was a clear cell renal cell carcinoma. TCRdb's table, derived via immunoSEQ multiplex PCR, lists solely in-frame clones and lacks some. This sample has about 150,000 clones; about 88% occur once, and the top ten carry 4.1%. This CDR3 region has 15 residues. V lost 1 base and J lost 5, with 15 bases in between. CDR1 SGHNT and CDR2 YYREEE come from the germline V gene (reference sequence). Sequencing used blood, obtained from a patient whose treatment included radiotherapy and nephrectomy. V usage is TRBV5-4 and J usage is TRBJ1-2; D is unclear. This clonotype was sampled from a woman between 65 and 79 years old with renal cell carcinoma. The CDR3 sequence: CASSLTAAIGYGYTF. The CDR3 DNA reads as TGTGCCAGCAGCTTGACCGCGGCGATCGGGTATGGCTACACCTTC.